These 17 T cell receptor beta chains came from one sample sequenced in a study of GPR56 and killer-like receptors on CD4 memory cells. Five CD4+ populations, defined by killer cell lectin-like receptor and GPR56 markers, were sorted by FACS. TCRdb reprocessed the reads and reports one entry per CDR3 protein, with no DNA. The ten top clones account for about 4%, within a sample of about 2,400 distinct CDR3 sequences. The sample taken for sequencing was memory CD4+ T cells from blood. Receptor source: a human donor in good health.

V gene TRBV11-2 combines with J gene TRBJ1-1. Germline V CDR1 and CDR2: SGHAT, FQNNGV. This CDR3 is built from 12 residues. The CDR3 loop is CASSSMNTEAFF.

Judged by frequency, this clonotype is medium-sized. This CDR3 is CSVDDREGGYTF. This chain joins TRBV29-1 and TRBJ1-2. Germline loops: CDR1 SQVTM, CDR2 ANQGSEA. The CDR3 totals 12 residues.

This clonotype is deemed medium-sized by its frequency. CDR3 in amino acids: CASSPLGTGGSYEQYF. The chain couples TRBV18 to TRBJ2-7; TCRdb selects TRBD1, and the lack of DNA leaves this call unchecked. Germline assignment: CDR1 KGHSH and CDR2 LQKENI. The CDR3 totals 16 residues.

V and J are TRBV20-1 and TRBJ2-5; with no DNA, the TCRdb D assignment of TRBD2 cannot be verified. From germline, CDR1 is DFQATT and CDR2 SNEGSKA (reference sequence). The CDR3 extends over 13 amino acids. CDR3 sequence reads: CSARGDSGETQYF.

This chain's CDR3 is CASSLMAANNEQFF. This chain links TRBV7-3 with TRBJ2-1. CDR3 length equals 14 residues. Germline CDR1 SGHTA, CDR2 FQGTGA.

Judged by frequency, this clonotype is large. The rearrangement uses TRBV10-3 and TRBJ1-6. This CDR3 has 14 amino acids. Germline V CDR1 and CDR2: ENHRY, SYGVKD. CDR3 sequence: CAISGPSNNSPLHF.

This clonotype registers medium-sized by frequency. The chain has TRBV29-1 and TRBJ2-5; the D gene TCRdb calls, TRBD1, cannot be checked with no DNA. This CDR3 spans 13 amino acids. CDR1 and CDR2 from the germline V gene are SQVTM and ANQGSEA. The CDR3 protein is CSVGGSQVETQYF.

This clonotype is identified as medium-sized from frequency. This chain links TRBV5-6 with TRBJ2-1; TCRdb indicates TRBD2, and absent DNA this call remains unverified. The CDR3 is 19 residues long. CDR1 and CDR2 from the germline V gene are SGHDT and YYEEEE. The CDR3: CASSLSSGGSPFSYNEQFF. Using reference TRBV5-6 and TRBJ2-1 for the parts outside the CDR3, the full variable domain is DAGVTQSPTHLIKTRGQQVTLRCSPKSGHDTVSWYQQALGQGPQFIFQYYEEEERQRGNFPDRFSGHQFPNYSSELNVNALLLGDSALYLCASSLSSGGSPFSYNEQFFGPGTRLTVL.

This clonotype is called medium-sized based on its frequency. J is TRBJ1-6 and V is TRBV15. This CDR3 spans 13 amino acids. Germline V CDR1 and CDR2: LNHNV, YYDKDF (reference sequence). The CDR3 reads CATTRGRNSPLHF.

This clonotype ranks as medium-sized in terms of frequency. The chain's CDR3 is CSVLAGGSGETQYF. The chain uses TRBV29-1 and TRBJ2-5; TCRdb selects TRBD2, and the lack of DNA leaves this call unchecked. Germline CDR1 SQVTM, CDR2 ANQGSEA. The length of the CDR3 is 14 residues. Variable domain in full (rest from reference TRBV29-1 and TRBJ2-5): SAVISQKPSRDICQRGTSLTIQCQVDSQVTMMFWYRQQPGQSLTLIATANQGSEATYESGFVIDKFPISRPNLTFSTLTVSNMSPEDSSIYLCSVLAGGSGETQYFGPGTRLLVL.

CDR3 residues: CAWGDRVKGEQFF. V and J are TRBV7-9 and TRBJ2-1; TCRdb reports TRBD1, a call that lacks DNA to check it against. The V gene's germline CDR1 is SEHNR and CDR2 FQNEAQ (reference sequence). The CDR3 consists of 13 residues.

This chain links TRBV6-2 or TRBV6-3 with TRBJ2-1; TCRdb calls TRBD1, which cannot be checked without DNA. There are 16 residues in the CDR3. Germline CDR1 MNHEY, CDR2 SVGEGT. CDR3 in amino acids: CASRRNLGTGGGFTFF.

Judged by frequency, this clonotype is medium-sized. J is TRBJ2-3 and V is TRBV7-9. Per the germline V gene, CDR1 is SEHNR and CDR2 is FQNEAQ (reference sequence). The CDR3 has 15 amino acids. The CDR3 spells CASSLAGASTDTQYF. Full variable domain (remainder filled in from reference TRBV7-9 and TRBJ2-3): DTGVSQNPRHKITKRGQNVTFRCDPISEHNRLYWYRQTLGQGPEFLTYFQNEAQLEKSRLLSDRFSAERPKGSFSTLEIQRTEQGDSAMYLCASSLAGASTDTQYFGPGTRLTVL.

This clonotype ranks as medium-sized in terms of frequency. The rearrangement links TRBV7-9 to TRBJ1-1. Germline-derived CDR1 and CDR2 are SEHNR and FQNEAQ (reference sequence). The CDR3 has 15 residues. This CDR3 reads CASSLEAARNTEAFF.

This chain links TRBV19 with TRBJ1-2; TCRdb's assignment of TRBD1 cannot be checked, as there is no DNA. The CDR3 has 13 residues. The germline V gene has CDR1 LNHDA and CDR2 SQIVND (reference sequence). Here the CDR3 reads CASSIDRGGGYTF.

CDR3: CASSWTSGVSTDTQYF. The chain joins TRBV6-1 to TRBJ2-3; the D gene TCRdb calls, TRBD2, cannot be checked with no DNA. The CDR3 is made up of 16 amino acids. CDR1 is MNHNS and CDR2 is SASEGT in the germline V gene.

The chain links TRBV11-3 to TRBJ2-3; the TCRdb call, TRBD1, lacks DNA for checking. The CDR3 runs to 17 residues. From germline, CDR1 is SGHNT and CDR2 YENEEA. This CDR3 is CASSSGTGAPSTDTQYF.